This record covers a single T cell receptor beta chain. The source of the sample is a study of blood T cell repertoires in COVID-19. Looking at the study overall: The samples span acute and convalescent COVID-19 from the United States, Italy and Spain. Nucleic acid was either cDNA or gDNA, and it came from T cells, B-cell-depleted T cells, or PBMCs.

This CDR3 is 16 amino acids long. With 3 bases removed from V and 8 bases from J, the gap between germline ends came to 22 bases. Germline values: CDR1 LNHNV, CDR2 YYDKDF (reference sequence). As originally analysed: Estimation of nucleated cell counts relied on the amplification of reference gene primers. Measured with immunoSEQ multiplex PCR; TCRdb has only the in-frame clones, and not every one. Clone size and V and J calls were adopted from that table, with D and trimming inferred from the DNA. This sample yields roughly 35,000 clones, of which 70% to 85% are seen a single time; roughly 7.4% belongs to the top ten.

Source material: peripheral blood. The receptor was isolated from a woman in her sixties or seventies with acute or convalescent COVID-19. The rearrangement uses TRBV15 and TRBJ1-1; D may be TRBD1 (6 bases). The CDR3 reads CATSSLNGLGTPEAFF. CDR3 nucleotide sequence: TGTGCCACCAGCAGTCTGAACGGCTTAGGGACACCCGAAGCTTTCTTT.